The 29 T cell receptor beta chains below were found in one sample sequenced in a study of blood T cell repertoires in COVID-19. Clones were read by immunoSEQ multiplex PCR, and TCRdb kept only the in-frame ones, dropping some. The sample includes a few hundred thousand clones, less than 90% of them seen just once. Sample: PBMCs or T cells enriched from blood (not recorded which). The source of these receptors is a woman in her forties or fifties in a cohort exposed to, infected with or recovered from COVID-19 (not recorded which).

This chain connects TRBV27 to TRBJ2-3, with D possibly being TRBD2 (5 bases). CDR3 length equals 13 residues. V gave up 4 bases and J gave up 4 bases, with 9 bases separating them. CDR1 is MNHEY, CDR2 SMNVEV, per germline (reference sequence). The CDR3 DNA sequence: TGTGCCAGCAGTTCGGGGTTCCCAGATACGCAGTATTTT. Residues: CASSSGFPDTQYF.

The gene calls are TRBV24-1 and TRBJ1-5; D is possibly TRBD1 (6 bases). CDR1 is KGHDR, CDR2 SFDVKD, per germline. Trimming took 1 base from V and 2 from J, leaving 17 bases between them. The length of the CDR3 is 18 residues. The DNA for the CDR3 is TGTGCCACCAGTGATTTTGGAAACTACCGACAGGGCAATCAGCCCCAGCATTTT. This encodes CATSDFGNYRQGNQPQHF.

J is TRBJ1-1 and V is TRBV4-3; 9 bases are a match to TRBD1. The CDR3 has 15 amino acids. The V and J ends lost 6 bases and 5 bases, in that order; junction bases with no gene match: 10. Germline-derived CDR1 and CDR2 are LGHNA and YSLEER. In DNA, the CDR3 is TGCGCCAGCAGTCAACCGGGACAGGGATGGACTGAAGCTTTCTTT. This translates into CASSQPGQGWTEAFF.

V gene TRBV2 combines with J gene TRBJ1-5; D is ambiguous. The V end was cut by 1 base, the J end by 8 bases, with 12 bases between. The CDR3 is 14 amino acids. The germline V gene encodes CDR1 SNHLY and CDR2 FYNNEI. The DNA of the CDR3 is TGTGCCAGCAGTGAAGGGCCCCATCCCGAGCCCCAGCATTTT. Its translation is CASSEGPHPEPQHF.

The rearrangement uses TRBV11-1 and TRBJ2-7; 7 positions agree with TRBD1. This CDR3 comprises 13 residues. Germline trimming cut 1 base from V and 9 bases from J; bases unmatched to any gene: 6. Germline V gene lookup returns CDR1 SGHAT and CDR2 FQDESV (reference sequence). The CDR3 loop is CASSLDWTGWQYF. The CDR3 coding sequence is TGTGCCAGCAGCTTAGATTGGACAGGATGGCAGTACTTC.

The chain joins TRBV7-9 to TRBJ2-5; D perhaps matches TRBD1 (6 bases). Germline CDR1 SEHNR, CDR2 FQNEAQ (reference sequence). This CDR3 has 17 residues. Trimming pared 6 bases from V and 1 base from J, leaving 21 bases between. This chain's CDR3 is CASSLQMTGQFQETQYF. DNA of the CDR3: TGTGCCAGCAGTTTACAAATGACTGGACAGTTCCAAGAGACCCAGTACTTC.

This chain uses TRBV2 with TRBJ1-2, with 9 bases matching TRBD1. The germline V gene has CDR1 SNHLY and CDR2 FYNNEI. The junction had 5 bases not matched to a gene; V was cut back by 6 bases and J by 3 bases. This CDR3 spans 14 amino acids. The CDR3 sequence: CASREGQGDYGYTF. DNA for the CDR3: TGTGCCAGCAGGGAGGGACAGGGAGACTATGGCTACACCTTC.

This chain links TRBV6-2 or TRBV6-3 with TRBJ2-1; 10 bases align to TRBD2. The CDR3 has 17 residues. Germline V gene sequence: CDR1 MNHEY, CDR2 SVGEGT. V was clipped by 4 bases and J by 8 bases; unmatched bases: 14. The CDR3 loop is CASSLLAGTTFGDEQFF. The CDR3 nucleotides read TGTGCCAGCAGTTTACTAGCGGGGACTACGTTCGGTGATGAGCAGTTCTTC.

J is TRBJ2-3 and V is TRBV3-1 (or the pseudogene TRBV3-2); the D gene is possibly TRBD2 (7 bases). Germline V CDR1 and CDR2: LGHDT, YNNKEL (reference sequence). The CDR3 has 15 residues. V was shortened by 3 bases and J by 5 bases, with 15 bases between the two germline ends. The CDR3 region is CASSQGGGYIDTQYF. As DNA, the CDR3 is TGTGCCAGCAGCCAGGGGGGGGGCTATATAGATACGCAGTATTTT.

This chain links TRBV20-1 with TRBJ1-1, with a possible D match to TRBD1 (5 bases). V gave up 6 bases and J gave up 11 bases, with 13 bases separating them. The CDR3 loop spans 10 amino acids. The germline V gene has CDR1 DFQATT and CDR2 SNEGSKA (reference sequence). The CDR3: CSALGVGAFF. CDR3 DNA: TGCAGTGCCCTAGGGGTCGGGGCTTTCTTT.

The chain uses TRBV7-2 and TRBJ1-3; D not resolved. Germline V gene sequence: CDR1 SGHTA, CDR2 FQGNSA. V was trimmed by 5 bases and J by 1 base, leaving 12 bases between them. This CDR3 is 15 amino acids long. The CDR3 nucleotides read TGTGCCAGCAGCCCCCGAGGAAATTCTGGAAACACCATATATTTT. Translation gives CASSPRGNSGNTIYF.

This sequence joins TRBV12-5 and TRBJ1-4, with 9 nucleotides matching TRBD1. CDR3 size: 14 residues. J lost 7 bases, V lost 6 bases, and 6 bases had no gene match. Per germline, CDR1 LGHNT and CDR2 FRNRAP. CDR3 amino acids: CASGPGQGREKLFF. The CDR3 nucleotides are TGTGCTAGTGGACCGGGACAGGGTCGTGAAAAACTGTTTTTT.

The V call is TRBV9, the J call TRBJ1-6; D unclear. Germline loops: CDR1 SGDLS, CDR2 YYNGEE. The CDR3 extends over 15 amino acids. Trimming shortened V by 0 bases and J by 9 bases, and 13 bases separated the two germline ends. The CDR3 is CASSVAPGAGSPLHF. CDR3 nucleotides: TGTGCCAGCAGCGTAGCCCCCGGTGCTGGTTCACCCCTCCACTTT.

The V and J genes are TRBV9 and TRBJ2-1, with 7 positions matching TRBD1. The CDR3 is made up of 15 amino acids. The J segment lost 4 bases and the V segment lost 0 bases, leaving 4 bases of the junction unmatched. Per germline, CDR1 SGDLS and CDR2 YYNGEE. CDR3 residues: CASSVGQGVYNEQFF. The CDR3 DNA reads as TGTGCCAGCAGCGTAGGCCAGGGGGTGTACAATGAGCAGTTCTTC.

The chain carries TRBV21-1 and TRBJ1-4. TRBV21-1 is termed a pseudogene. This CDR3 has 21 amino acids. The CDR3 reads CASSTAGGGAEGPATNEKLFF. CDR3 sequence (DNA): TGTGCCAGCAGCACGGCCGGGGGAGGGGCTGAAGGTCCCGCAACTAATGAAAAACTGTTTTTT.

The chain is built from TRBV5-1 and TRBJ1-1; TRBD1 matches at 8 bases. The CDR3 is 15 amino acids. The V gene's germline CDR1 is SGHRS and CDR2 YFSETQ. Trimming cost V 2 bases and J 5 bases; bases outside gene matches: 8. As DNA, the CDR3 is TGCGCCAGCAGCTTCCTGGGACAGGATTTAACTGAAGCTTTCTTT. Translation gives CASSFLGQDLTEAFF.

The chain uses TRBV5-1 and TRBJ1-6, with a tentative D call TRBD1 (6 bases). Looked up from germline, CDR1 is SGHRS and CDR2 is YFSETQ. This CDR3 has 15 amino acids. With 2 bases removed from V and 4 bases from J, the gap between germline ends came to 10 bases. The CDR3 protein is CASSLTGPYNSPLHF. The CDR3 bases are TGCGCCAGCAGCTTAACAGGGCCGTATAATTCACCCCTCCACTTT.

The CDR3 loop is CASSDARGQGPISPLHF. CDR3 coding DNA: TGTGCCAGCAGTGATGCCCGCGGACAGGGTCCCATTTCACCCCTCCACTTT. The chain links TRBV6-1 to TRBJ1-6; the match to TRBD1 covers 8 bases. Germline assignment: CDR1 MNHNS and CDR2 SASEGT. The CDR3 consists of 17 residues. J lost 9 bases, V lost 3 bases, and 13 bases had no gene match.

The chain has TRBV2 and TRBJ1-5; no reliable D call. This CDR3 comprises 15 residues. The V gene's germline CDR1 is SNHLY and CDR2 FYNNEI. V was trimmed by 0 bases and J by 9 bases, leaving 15 bases between them. The CDR3 sequence: CASSEALSDGLPQHF. The CDR3 region has the DNA TGTGCCAGCAGTGAAGCGCTTAGCGACGGGCTGCCCCAGCATTTT.

The rearrangement links TRBV5-4 to TRBJ2-7; 8 nucleotides align to TRBD1. The CDR3 length is 15 residues. V shed 4 bases and J 0 bases; nucleotides not matched to a gene: 6. The germline gives CDR1 SGHNT, CDR2 YYREEE (reference sequence). CDR3 DNA sequence: TGTGCCAGCAGCACCAGACAGGGGAGCTCCTACGAGCAGTACTTC. This sequence encodes CASSTRQGSSYEQYF.

This clone was observed at least ten times. The chain combines TRBV2 with TRBJ1-2; perhaps TRBD1 as D (6 bases). Germline values: CDR1 SNHLY, CDR2 FYNNEI. Trimming took off 1 base at V and 3 bases at J, with 12 bases between the two ends. The CDR3 spans 15 residues. CDR3 nucleotides: TGTGCCAGCAGTGAAGGGTGGGGGCGACACTATGGCTACACCTTC. It codes for CASSEGWGRHYGYTF.

This chain links TRBV6-5 with TRBJ1-1; D is ambiguous. CDR1 MNHEY and CDR2 SVGAGI come from the germline V gene. V lost 8 bases, J lost 4 bases, and 17 bases lay in between. The CDR3 spans 14 residues. In nucleotides, the CDR3 is TGTGCCAGCCTCCCGTGGAGTGGCGTCACTGAAGCTTTCTTT. The encoded protein is CASLPWSGVTEAFF.

Concerning this clone itself: One junction end does not reproduce the germline sequence, and a read error may be involved. CDR3 bases: TGCAGCGTGGAAGGGACAATCACAGATACGCAGTATTTT. Translating it yields CSVEGTITDTQYF. This chain uses TRBV29-1 with TRBJ2-3; a weak D match, TRBD1 (6 bases). This CDR3 is 13 amino acids long. Germline CDR1 and CDR2: SQVTM and ANQGSEA.

The rearrangement links TRBV5-4 to TRBJ2-2, with TRBD2 identical over 7 bases. The germline CDR1 and CDR2 sequences are SGHNT and YYREEE (reference sequence). This CDR3 region has 15 residues. The V and J ends lost 0 bases and 4 bases, in that order; junction bases with no gene match: 3. The CDR3 region is CASSLASGITGELFF. CDR3 in DNA: TGTGCCAGCAGCTTGGCCAGCGGGATCACCGGGGAGCTGTTTTTT.

The rearrangement joins TRBV10-3 to TRBJ1-4, with D perhaps TRBD1 (6 bases). Germline V gene lookup returns CDR1 ENHRY and CDR2 SYGVKD. CDR3 length equals 14 residues. The germline V and J ends were trimmed by 2 bases and 8 bases, with 12 bases remaining between them. As DNA, the CDR3 is TGTGCCATCAGTGAGCGAGGGGGTTACGAAAAACTGTTTTTT. It codes for CAISERGGYEKLFF.

The chain carries TRBV7-2 and TRBJ2-7; possibly TRBD2 for D (6 bases). Germline assignment: CDR1 SGHTA and CDR2 FQGNSA. V was shortened by 0 bases and J by 7 bases, with 13 bases between the two germline ends. This CDR3 has 14 amino acids. CDR3 nucleotide sequence: TGTGCCAGCAGCTTAGCAGTGGAGGGCAGGGAGCAGTACTTC. Translation: CASSLAVEGREQYF.

The chain links TRBV19 to TRBJ1-3; tentative D call: TRBD1 (5 bases). In germline, CDR1 is LNHDA, CDR2 SQIVND (reference sequence). Trimming removed 7 bases from V and 1 base from J, with 17 bases in between. CDR3 length: 16 residues. In DNA form, the CDR3 reads TGTGCCAGTAATACCAGGGTTAAGAAGTCTGGAAACACCATATATTTT. Translating it yields CASNTRVKKSGNTIYF.

The V gene is TRBV18, the J gene TRBJ1-2; TRBD1 agrees at 7 bases. J gave up 0 bases and V 5 bases, and 6 bases lay outside the gene matches. In germline, CDR1 is KGHSH, CDR2 LQKENI. CDR3 length equals 15 residues. This CDR3 is CASSSRQGANYGYTF. The CDR3 nucleotides read TGTGCCAGCTCATCCCGACAGGGTGCTAACTATGGCTACACCTTC.

The chain has TRBV4-2 and TRBJ2-7; D possibly corresponds to TRBD1 (6 bases). This CDR3 region has 21 residues. Germline CDR1 LGHNA, CDR2 YNFKEQ. Trimming shortened V by 0 bases and J by 3 bases, and 30 bases separated the two germline ends. CDR3 coding DNA: TGTGCCAGCAGCCAAGATAGGCGCCGGCCGGGCAGACGACAGGCGAGCTACGAGCAGTACTTC. Residues: CASSQDRRRPGRRQASYEQYF.